This TCR beta chain emerged from a study of shared clonotypes between healthy human individuals (dated by TCRdb to about 2020). About the investigation overall: The cohort comprised two women and a few men aged 18 to 49 years. To estimate repertoire size and how much clonotypes are shared between individuals, the study performed deep sequencing of blood TCR repertoires from a few healthy adults. To increase sequencing depth and limit assay-specific biases, TCR repertoire library preparation and sequencing were carried out by different laboratories using diverse techniques. Between about 0.94 and 10 billion PBMCs per donor were obtained by leukapheresis. Beyond this particular receptor, the publication reports: Only blood was sampled, and tissue TCR repertoires likely differ from those in blood. The small number of donors limited the genetic and exposure-history diversity represented. Pairwise subsampling indicated that sequencing depth was expected to affect the degree of clonotype sharing among donors.

The donors were healthy, HIV-negative adults with no recently reported acute infections or vaccinations. Every donor was a Caucasian adult residing in Nashville, Tennessee, USA. For unsorted samples, roughly 90 million PBMCs were counted, and genomic DNA was extracted using the QIAamp DNA Blood Mini kit. After blood collection by leukapheresis, PBMCs were isolated using Ficoll-Histopaque density gradient centrifugation and then cryopreserved in the vapor phase of liquid nitrogen. Remarks on this clone: No antigen is known for it. Base qualities were left out, and no much larger clone turns up one base away.

TCR CDR3 regions were amplified from genomic DNA by multiplex PCR using the deep immunoSEQ assay. Genomic DNA extracted from each cell subset was distributed evenly over all wells of several immunoSEQ 96-well plates, and each plate served as one replicate. For unsorted PBMC, each replicate PCR was loaded with around 300 ng genomic DNA, equivalent to about 30,000 T cell genomes. Genomic DNA from unsorted PBMC was sequenced over ten immunoSEQ deep assay plates. The purified libraries were quantified using a Qubit 3.0 fluorometer, sized with a Bioanalyzer 2100, and then quantified again using the KAPA Library Quantification kit. A separate single-read 150-cycle Illumina NextSeq 550 flow cell was used to sequence each immunoSEQ 96-well plate. As for the authors' bioinformatics: Because the immunoSEQ output included only junctional sequences and no quality scores, the filtering could not be the same as the filtering used for full-length reads. To assign V/J genes and CDR3, sequences were annotated using PyIR, a Python wrapper for IgBLAST v1.9, with IMGT germline references. Reads were removed for weak V/J assignments (E-value above 1e-6), missing CDR3, stop codons, out-of-frame junctions, or ambiguous translated residues. V3J clonotypes were defined by identical inferred V gene, J gene, and CDR3 amino acid sequence. The percentage overlap between two repertoires was calculated by dividing the number of shared unique clonotypes by the size of the smaller repertoire. Repertoire richness was assessed with RTK rarefaction, the Chao1 estimator, and Recon v2.1 estimates of unobserved clonotypes. What TCRdb holds here is the immuneACCESS table cut down to in-frame rearrangements. Part of the clones is not present; checked against another copy, under half of the missing clones reflect an unresolved V gene, and the others are unexplained. V and J calls plus clone size are reproduced from that table; the DNA served to infer D and trimming. Recorded for this sample are around 500,000 clones; roughly three quarters of them occurred a single time. Together, the top ten hold less than 15% of the sample.

The TCR sequence derives from a woman aged 35 to 49 in good health. Some clones in this sample may be carry-over from other donors' samples. What was sequenced was PBMCs.

The CDR3 protein is CASSLMLDTSQYF. The sequenced DNA: TGTGCCAGCAGCCTCATGCTAGATACTTCGCAGTATTTT. The V and J segments used are TRBV5-4 and TRBJ2-3, with no D gene named confidently. The trim is 4 bases for V and 10 bases for J, with a gap of 16 bases between the germline ends. From cysteine to phenylalanine, the CDR3 is 13 amino acids long. Just CDR3 DNA is preserved here, 39 bases in frame from base 1. Looking up the germline V gene (reference sequence) yields CDR1 SGHNT and CDR2 YYREEE.